These T cell receptor beta chains were read from a single sample in a study of T cells in narcolepsy. Clones were read by immunoSEQ multiplex PCR, and TCRdb kept only the in-frame ones, dropping some. Of about 32,000 clones detected, 75% to 85% appear once; the ten largest clones hold 0.85% to 1.3%. The sequenced sample consisted of CD45RA- memory CD4+ T cells from PBMCs. Source of these receptors: a human donor with narcolepsy. The CDR3 runs from the conserved cysteine through the conserved F or W. The D gene is left open where the match is weak. Not every row has a clone size; where given, it reads once, few, many or a size class.

D gene: TRBD1
clone size: NA
V gene: TRBV19
J gene: TRBJ1-5
CDR3 DNA: TGTGCCAGTAGTGGGGACAGAAATCAGCCCCAGCATTTT
CDR3 protein: CASSGDRNQPQHF

D gene: NA
clone size: NA
V gene: TRBV5-4
J gene: TRBJ2-2
CDR3 DNA: TGTGCCAGCAGCCGCGGAGGGGGCGACACCGGGGAGCTGTTTTTT
CDR3 protein: CASSRGGGDTGELFF

D gene: NA
clone size: NA
V gene: TRBV18
J gene: TRBJ1-3
CDR3 DNA: TGTGCCAGCTCCCCAATGGGGTCTGGAAACACCATATATTTT
CDR3 protein: CASSPMGSGNTIYF

D gene: NA
clone size: NA
V gene: TRBV5-4
J gene: TRBJ2-7
CDR3 DNA: TGTGCCAGCAGCTTCCCTCACACCTACGAGCAGTACTTC
CDR3 protein: CASSFPHTYEQYF

D gene: NA
clone size: NA
V gene: TRBV7-3
J gene: TRBJ2-1
CDR3 DNA: TGTGCCAGCAGCTTATTTGGTGGGGATAACAGGTACAAGTATGAGCAGTTCTTC
CDR3 protein: CASSLFGGDNRYKYEQFF

D gene: NA
clone size: NA
V gene: TRBV19
J gene: TRBJ2-5
CDR3 DNA: TGTGCCAGTAGTGGTGAGGGGCCAACTTACTTC
CDR3 protein: CASSGEGPTYF

D gene: NA
clone size: NA
V gene: TRBV15
J gene: TRBJ2-2
CDR3 DNA: TGTGCCACCAGCAGAGTTTCAGTAGCGAGCGGCGGGGAGCTGTTTTTT
CDR3 protein: CATSRVSVASGGELFF

D gene: TRBD1
clone size: NA
V gene: TRBV5-6
J gene: TRBJ1-5
CDR3 DNA: TGTGCCAGCAGCTTTCGGACAGGACTGGCCAATCAGCCCCAGCATTTT
CDR3 protein: CASSFRTGLANQPQHF

D gene: TRBD1
clone size: NA
V gene: TRBV28
J gene: TRBJ1-2
CDR3 DNA: TGTGCCAGCAGTTTAGGGACAGGGGAGGGCTACACCTTC
CDR3 protein: CASSLGTGEGYTF

D gene: NA
clone size: NA
V gene: TRBV11-3
J gene: TRBJ2-7
CDR3 DNA: TGTGCCAGCAGCCCGAGATCCGGGATACAAGCCGAGCAGTACTTC
CDR3 protein: CASSPRSGIQAEQYF

D gene: TRBD1
clone size: NA
V gene: TRBV18
J gene: TRBJ2-5
CDR3 DNA: TGTGCCAGCTCACCGTTTACTTGGGACAGGGACCAAGAGACCCAGTACTTC
CDR3 protein: CASSPFTWDRDQETQYF

D gene: NA
clone size: few
V gene: TRBV10-3
J gene: TRBJ1-1
CDR3 DNA: TGTGCCATCAGTGTTGGCCAGGGGAACACTGAAGCTTTCTTT
CDR3 protein: CAISVGQGNTEAFF

D gene: TRBD2
clone size: NA
V gene: TRBV7-2
J gene: TRBJ2-1
CDR3 DNA: TGTGCCAGCAGCAATGCGGGAGATGGGTTGGGCGAGCAGTTCTTC
CDR3 protein: CASSNAGDGLGEQFF

D gene: TRBD2
clone size: NA
V gene: TRBV6-5
J gene: TRBJ2-3
CDR3 DNA: TGTGCCAGCAGTTCGGCTAGCGGGACTCCAGCAGATACGCAGTATTTT
CDR3 protein: CASSSASGTPADTQYF

D gene: TRBD2
clone size: NA
V gene: TRBV11-2
J gene: TRBJ2-7
CDR3 DNA: TGTGCCAGCAGCTCAAAGGGTGGACTAGCGGCCCAGAGCTCCTACGAGCAGTACTTC
CDR3 protein: CASSSKGGLAAQSSYEQYF

D gene: TRBD1
clone size: NA
V gene: TRBV27
J gene: TRBJ2-3
CDR3 DNA: TGTGCCAGCAGTTTATCCAGGGGGCGTAGAACTGGCACAGATACGCAGTATTTT
CDR3 protein: CASSLSRGRRTGTDTQYF

D gene: NA
clone size: NA
V gene: TRBV7-9
J gene: TRBJ2-1
CDR3 DNA: TGTGCCACCCAACCGCCCGGGAATGAGCAGTTCTTC
CDR3 protein: CATQPPGNEQFF

D gene: TRBD2
clone size: NA
V gene: TRBV5-1
J gene: TRBJ2-7
CDR3 DNA: TGCGCCAGCAGCTTGTCTAGCGGGAGAGGCTACGAGCAGTACTTC
CDR3 protein: CASSLSSGRGYEQYF

D gene: TRBD1
clone size: NA
V gene: TRBV28
J gene: TRBJ1-2
CDR3 DNA: TGTGCCAGCAGGGTAGGGGGCTACTACACCTTC
CDR3 protein: CASRVGGYYTF

D gene: TRBD1
clone size: NA
V gene: TRBV9
J gene: TRBJ2-2
CDR3 DNA: TGTGCCAGCAGTGGAGACTGGCAGGGGGCTAGCGGGGAGCTGTTTTTT
CDR3 protein: CASSGDWQGASGELFF

D gene: NA
clone size: once
V gene: TRBV5-1
J gene: TRBJ1-1
CDR3 DNA: TGCGCCAGCAGCTTGAGGCCGATTTTGAACACTGAAGCTTTCTTT
CDR3 protein: CASSLRPILNTEAFF

D gene: NA
clone size: NA
V gene: TRBV6-5
J gene: TRBJ2-7
CDR3 DNA: TGTGCCAGCGGATCCGGGAGCTACGAGCAGTACTTC
CDR3 protein: CASGSGSYEQYF

D gene: TRBD2
clone size: NA
V gene: TRBV5-4
J gene: TRBJ2-3
CDR3 DNA: TGTGCCAGCAGCCAAGATCTTGCGGGACTAGCGAGCACAGATACGCAGTATTTT
CDR3 protein: CASSQDLAGLASTDTQYF

D gene: TRBD1
clone size: few
V gene: TRBV5-4
J gene: TRBJ2-7
CDR3 DNA: TGTGCCAGCAGCTTGGGCAGGGGGCTCGACGAGCAGTACTTC
CDR3 protein: CASSLGRGLDEQYF

D gene: TRBD2
clone size: NA
V gene: TRBV19
J gene: TRBJ2-1
CDR3 DNA: TGTGCCAGTACCACTACTAGCGGACTAATGCAGTTCTTC
CDR3 protein: CASTTTSGLMQFF

D gene: NA
clone size: NA
V gene: TRBV7-2
J gene: TRBJ1-5
CDR3 DNA: TGTGCCAGCAGCCCAACACGGGGGGTGAGTCAGCCCCAGCATTTT
CDR3 protein: CASSPTRGVSQPQHF

D gene: NA
clone size: NA
V gene: TRBV7-2
J gene: TRBJ2-3
CDR3 DNA: TGTGCCAGCAGCATCGGGACGGCCACAGATACGCAGTATTTT
CDR3 protein: CASSIGTATDTQYF

D gene: TRBD1
clone size: NA
V gene: TRBV27
J gene: TRBJ2-4
CDR3 DNA: TGTGCCAGCAGTAACAACCAGGGGGCGGCCAAAAACATTCAGTACTTC
CDR3 protein: CASSNNQGAAKNIQYF

D gene: TRBD2
clone size: NA
V gene: TRBV6-1
J gene: TRBJ2-1
CDR3 DNA: TGTGCCAGCAGTGAAGACTCGCGGGGGGTTCACTACAATGAGCAGTTCTTC
CDR3 protein: CASSEDSRGVHYNEQFF

D gene: TRBD2
clone size: NA
V gene: TRBV10-3
J gene: TRBJ2-1
CDR3 DNA: TGTGCCATCAGCGGACTAGCGGGAGGGAAGCAGTTCTTC
CDR3 protein: CAISGLAGGKQFF

D gene: NA
clone size: NA
V gene: TRBV9
J gene: TRBJ1-3
CDR3 DNA: TGTGCCAGCAGCGGCCTCCAGGTATTATCCGGAAACACCATATATTTT
CDR3 protein: CASSGLQVLSGNTIYF

D gene: NA
clone size: NA
V gene: TRBV10-3
J gene: TRBJ2-5
CDR3 DNA: TGTGCCATCAGTGTGGGACGGGGAGAGACCCAGTACTTC
CDR3 protein: CAISVGRGETQYF

D gene: NA
clone size: NA
V gene: TRBV7-2
J gene: TRBJ1-1
CDR3 DNA: TGTGCCAGCAGGGCCCGAGTTAACTGGAACACTGAAGCTTTCTTT
CDR3 protein: CASRARVNWNTEAFF

D gene: NA
clone size: NA
V gene: TRBV2
J gene: TRBJ2-5
CDR3 DNA: TGTGCCAGCAGTGGCAACAGTCTTCAAGAGACCCAGTACTTC
CDR3 protein: CASSGNSLQETQYF

D gene: NA
clone size: NA
V gene: TRBV11-3
J gene: TRBJ1-4
CDR3 DNA: TGTGCCAGCAGACTAAATCTCCGGGGCGCTAATGAAAAACTGTTTTTT
CDR3 protein: CASRLNLRGANEKLFF

D gene: TRBD1
clone size: NA
V gene: TRBV6-5
J gene: TRBJ1-6
CDR3 DNA: TGTGCCAGCAAACCGGGACAGTATAATTCACCCCTCCACTTT
CDR3 protein: CASKPGQYNSPLHF

D gene: NA
clone size: NA
V gene: TRBV11-2
J gene: TRBJ2-7
CDR3 DNA: TGTGCCAGCAGCTTTAGTCTAGGGGTAAACGAGCAGTACTTC
CDR3 protein: CASSFSLGVNEQYF

D gene: TRBD2
clone size: NA
V gene: TRBV11-1
J gene: TRBJ2-7
CDR3 DNA: TGTGCCAGCAGCTTATCCGCGACTAGCGCTACCTACGAGCAGTACTTC
CDR3 protein: CASSLSATSATYEQYF

D gene: NA
clone size: NA
V gene: TRBV20-1
J gene: TRBJ1-4
CDR3 DNA: TGCAGTGCGTATAACGAAAAACTGTTTTTT
CDR3 protein: CSAYNEKLFF

D gene: NA
clone size: NA
V gene: TRBV6-5
J gene: TRBJ1-2
CDR3 DNA: TGTGCCAGCAGTTACTCTGACAGTAATGGCTACACCTTC
CDR3 protein: CASSYSDSNGYTF

D gene: NA
clone size: NA
V gene: TRBV11-2
J gene: TRBJ1-6
CDR3 DNA: TGTGCCAGCAGCTTAGCCCCAGGGATAGGGTCACCCCTCCACTTT
CDR3 protein: CASSLAPGIGSPLHF

D gene: NA
clone size: NA
V gene: TRBV4-1
J gene: TRBJ2-5
CDR3 DNA: TGCGCCAGCAGCTTAACTAGCTTAGAGACCCAGTACTTC
CDR3 protein: CASSLTSLETQYF

D gene: TRBD1
clone size: NA
V gene: TRBV18
J gene: TRBJ2-7
CDR3 DNA: TGTGCCAGCTCAAACAGACCGGGGGACAGGGACGAGCAGTACTTC
CDR3 protein: CASSNRPGDRDEQYF

D gene: TRBD1
clone size: NA
V gene: TRBV28
J gene: TRBJ1-3
CDR3 DNA: TGTGCCAGCAGTTCCTCCTCCGGGACAGGGCGATTT
CDR3 protein: CASSSSSGTGRF

D gene: NA
clone size: NA
V gene: TRBV2
J gene: TRBJ2-7
CDR3 DNA: TGTGCCAGCAGGTCCATCTCGCGGACGGATCACCCCTACGAGCAGTACTTC
CDR3 protein: CASRSISRTDHPYEQYF

D gene: NA
clone size: few
V gene: TRBV7-2
J gene: TRBJ2-7
CDR3 DNA: TGTGCCAGCAGTTTCGGGACGGTGGCCTCCGAGCAGTACTTC
CDR3 protein: CASSFGTVASEQYF